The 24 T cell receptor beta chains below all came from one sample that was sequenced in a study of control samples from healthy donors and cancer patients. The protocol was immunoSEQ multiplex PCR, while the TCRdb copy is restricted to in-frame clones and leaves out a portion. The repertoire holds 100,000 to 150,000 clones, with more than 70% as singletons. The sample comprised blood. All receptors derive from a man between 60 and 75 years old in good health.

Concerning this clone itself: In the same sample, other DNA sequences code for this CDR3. The CDR3 reads CASSLTGSTDTQYF. In DNA, the CDR3 is TGTGCCAGCAGCTTAACTGGGAGCACAGATACGCAGTATTTT. The V gene is TRBV7-8, the J gene TRBJ2-3; the D is unclear. CDR1 is SGHVS and CDR2 is FQNEAQ in the germline V gene. Trimming stripped 2 bases from V and 0 bases from J, with 6 bases between. This CDR3 comprises 14 residues.

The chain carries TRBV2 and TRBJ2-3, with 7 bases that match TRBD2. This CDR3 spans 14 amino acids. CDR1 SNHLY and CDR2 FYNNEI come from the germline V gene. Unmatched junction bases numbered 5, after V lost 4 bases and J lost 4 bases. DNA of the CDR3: TGTGCCAGCAGTGCGCGGGGGTTCGCAGATACGCAGTATTTT. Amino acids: CASSARGFADTQYF.

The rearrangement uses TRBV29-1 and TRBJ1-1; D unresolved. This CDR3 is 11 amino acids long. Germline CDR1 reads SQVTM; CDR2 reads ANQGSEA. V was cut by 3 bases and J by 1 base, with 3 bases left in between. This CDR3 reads CSVERNTEAFF. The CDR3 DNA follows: TGCAGCGTTGAGAGGAACACTGAAGCTTTCTTT. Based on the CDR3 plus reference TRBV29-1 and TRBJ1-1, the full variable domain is SAVISQKPSRDICQRGTSLTIQCQVDSQVTMMFWYRQQPGQSLTLIATANQGSEATYESGFVIDKFPISRPNLTFSTLTVSNMSPEDSSIYLCSVERNTEAFFGQGTRLTVV.

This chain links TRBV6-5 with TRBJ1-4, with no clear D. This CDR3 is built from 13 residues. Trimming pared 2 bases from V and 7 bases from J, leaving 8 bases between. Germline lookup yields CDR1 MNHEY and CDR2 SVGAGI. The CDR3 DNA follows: TGTGCCAGCAGTTACAGGGAGGGTGAAAAACTGTTTTTT. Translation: CASSYREGEKLFF.

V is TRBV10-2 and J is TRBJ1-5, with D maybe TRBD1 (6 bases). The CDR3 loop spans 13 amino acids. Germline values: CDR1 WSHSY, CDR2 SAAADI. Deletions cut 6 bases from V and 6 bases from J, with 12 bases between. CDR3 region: CASRRQVSQPQHF. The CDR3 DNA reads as TGCGCCAGCAGGAGACAGGTGTCTCAGCCCCAGCATTTT.

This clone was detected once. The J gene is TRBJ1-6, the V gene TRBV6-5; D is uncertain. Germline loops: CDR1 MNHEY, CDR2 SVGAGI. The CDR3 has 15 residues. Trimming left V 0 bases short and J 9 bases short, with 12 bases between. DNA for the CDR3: TGTGCCAGCAGTTACTCGCCCGAACATCGTTCACCCCTCCACTTT. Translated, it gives CASSYSPEHRSPLHF.

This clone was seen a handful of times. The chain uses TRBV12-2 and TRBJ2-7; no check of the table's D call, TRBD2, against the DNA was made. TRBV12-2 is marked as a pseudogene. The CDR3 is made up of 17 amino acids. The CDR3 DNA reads TGTGCAAGTCGCTTAATACTACAACGGGACTACACCTACGAGCAGTACTTC. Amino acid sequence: CASRLILQRDYTYEQYF.

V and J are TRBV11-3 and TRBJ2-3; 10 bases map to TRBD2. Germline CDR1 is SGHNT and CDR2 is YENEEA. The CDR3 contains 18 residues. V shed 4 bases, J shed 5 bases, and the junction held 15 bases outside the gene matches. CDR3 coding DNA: TGTGCCAGCAGCTCAAAGCGGGGGGGCCGGCGGCATGGAGATACGCAGTATTTT. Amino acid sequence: CASSSKRGGRRHGDTQYF.

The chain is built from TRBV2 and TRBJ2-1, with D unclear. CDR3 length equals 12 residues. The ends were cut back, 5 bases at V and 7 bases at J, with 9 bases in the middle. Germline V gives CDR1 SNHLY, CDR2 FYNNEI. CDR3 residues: CASSNVGNEQFF. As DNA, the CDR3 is TGTGCCAGCAGTAATGTGGGTAATGAGCAGTTCTTC.

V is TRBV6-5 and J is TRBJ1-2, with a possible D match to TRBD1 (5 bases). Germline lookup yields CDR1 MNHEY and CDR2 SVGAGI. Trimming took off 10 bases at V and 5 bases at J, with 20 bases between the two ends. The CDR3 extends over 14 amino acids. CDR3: CATMRPGTAYGYTF. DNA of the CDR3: TGTGCCACCATGAGGCCCGGGACTGCGTATGGCTACACCTTC.

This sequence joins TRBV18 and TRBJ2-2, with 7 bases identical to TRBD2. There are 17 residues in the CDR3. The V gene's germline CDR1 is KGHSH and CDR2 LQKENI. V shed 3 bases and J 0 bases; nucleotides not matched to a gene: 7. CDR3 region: CASSPDQRGSNTGELFF. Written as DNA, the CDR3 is TGTGCCAGCTCACCTGACCAGCGGGGATCGAACACCGGGGAGCTGTTTTTT.

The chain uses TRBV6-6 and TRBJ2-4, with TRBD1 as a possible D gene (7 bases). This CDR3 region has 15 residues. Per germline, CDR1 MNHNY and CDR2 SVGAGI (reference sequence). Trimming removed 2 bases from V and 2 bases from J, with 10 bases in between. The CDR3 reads CASSYAGGPKNIQYF. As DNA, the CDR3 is TGTGCCAGCAGTTACGCAGGGGGGCCCAAAAACATTCAGTACTTC.

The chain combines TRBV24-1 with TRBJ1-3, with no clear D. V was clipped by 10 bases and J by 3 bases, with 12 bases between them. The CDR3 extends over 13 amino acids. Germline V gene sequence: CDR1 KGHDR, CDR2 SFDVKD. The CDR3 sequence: CATSMANGNTIYF. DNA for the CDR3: TGTGCCACGAGTATGGCCAATGGAAACACCATATATTTT.

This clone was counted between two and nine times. The CDR3 bases are TGTGCCACCAGCAGAGATAAGGGGAGAGCGATTGGAAACACCATATATTTT. It yields the protein CATSRDKGRAIGNTIYF. The rearrangement uses TRBV15 and TRBJ1-3; tentative D call: TRBD1 (5 bases). Germline-derived CDR1 and CDR2 are LNHNV and YYDKDF (reference sequence). V dropped 0 bases and J dropped 3 bases, with 15 bases sitting between them. This CDR3 is 17 amino acids long.

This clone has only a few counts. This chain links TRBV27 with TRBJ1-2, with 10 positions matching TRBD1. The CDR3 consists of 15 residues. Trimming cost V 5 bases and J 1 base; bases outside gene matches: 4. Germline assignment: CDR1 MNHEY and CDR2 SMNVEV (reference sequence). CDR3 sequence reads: CASSGRDRGNYGYTF. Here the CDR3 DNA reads TGTGCCAGCAGTGGCCGGGACAGGGGTAACTATGGCTACACCTTC.

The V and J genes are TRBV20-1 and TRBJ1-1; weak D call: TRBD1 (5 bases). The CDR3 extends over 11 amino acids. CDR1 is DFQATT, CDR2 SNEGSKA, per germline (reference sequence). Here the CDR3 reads CAWGRNTEAFF. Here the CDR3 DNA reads TGCGCTTGGGGACGGAACACTGAAGCTTTCTTT.

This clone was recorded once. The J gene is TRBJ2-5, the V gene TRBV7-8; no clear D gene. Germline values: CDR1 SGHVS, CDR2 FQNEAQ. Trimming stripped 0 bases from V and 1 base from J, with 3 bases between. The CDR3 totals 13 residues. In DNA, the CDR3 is TGTGCCAGCAGCTTAGCACCCCAAGAGACCCAGTACTTC. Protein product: CASSLAPQETQYF.

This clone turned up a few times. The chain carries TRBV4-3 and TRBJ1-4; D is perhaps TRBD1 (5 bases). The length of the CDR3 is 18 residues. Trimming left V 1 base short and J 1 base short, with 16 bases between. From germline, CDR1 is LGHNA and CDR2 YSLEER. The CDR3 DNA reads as TGCGCCAGCAGCCAAGTTTCGAGGGGAAGAGAAACTAATGAAAAACTGTTTTTT. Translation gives CASSQVSRGRETNEKLFF.

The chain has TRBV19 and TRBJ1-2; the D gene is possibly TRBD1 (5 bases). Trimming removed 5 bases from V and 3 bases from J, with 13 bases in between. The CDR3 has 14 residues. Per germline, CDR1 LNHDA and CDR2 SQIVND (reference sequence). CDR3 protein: CASSLAGAYYGYTF. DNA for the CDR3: TGTGCCAGTAGTCTCGCCGGGGCTTACTATGGCTACACCTTC.

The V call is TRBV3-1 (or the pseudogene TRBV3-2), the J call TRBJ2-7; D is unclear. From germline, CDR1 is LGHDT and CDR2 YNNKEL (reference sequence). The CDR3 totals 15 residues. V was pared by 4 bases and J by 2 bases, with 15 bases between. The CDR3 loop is CASSPSLVVTYEQYF. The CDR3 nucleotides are TGTGCCAGCAGCCCCTCTCTCGTGGTAACCTACGAGCAGTACTTC.

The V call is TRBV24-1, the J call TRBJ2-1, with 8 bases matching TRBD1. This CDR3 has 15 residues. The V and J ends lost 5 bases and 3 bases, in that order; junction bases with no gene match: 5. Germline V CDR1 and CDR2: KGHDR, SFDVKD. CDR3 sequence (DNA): TGTGCCACCAGTGGAGGACAGGGATACTACAATGAGCAGTTCTTC. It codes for CATSGGQGYYNEQFF.

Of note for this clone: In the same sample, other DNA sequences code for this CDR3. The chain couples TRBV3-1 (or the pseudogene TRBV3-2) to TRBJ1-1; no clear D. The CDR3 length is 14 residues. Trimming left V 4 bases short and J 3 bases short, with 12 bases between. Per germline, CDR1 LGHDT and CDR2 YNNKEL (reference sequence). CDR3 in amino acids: CASSRNVRYTEAFF. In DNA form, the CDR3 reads TGTGCCAGCAGCCGCAACGTCAGGTACACTGAAGCTTTCTTT.

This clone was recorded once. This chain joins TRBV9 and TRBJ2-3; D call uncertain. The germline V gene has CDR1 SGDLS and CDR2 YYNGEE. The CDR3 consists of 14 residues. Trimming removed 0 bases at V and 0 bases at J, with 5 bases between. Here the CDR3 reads CASSVEASTDTQYF. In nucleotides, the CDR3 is TGTGCCAGCAGCGTAGAGGCTAGCACAGATACGCAGTATTTT.

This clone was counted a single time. CDR3 sequence (DNA): TGTGCCAGCAGTTCCCAACAGGGGGCCGAGCAGTACTTC. Translated, it gives CASSSQQGAEQYF. The rearrangement joins TRBV6-6 to TRBJ2-7; the match to TRBD1 covers 9 bases. This CDR3 has 13 residues. J lost 6 bases, V lost 4 bases, and 4 bases had no gene match. Germline V gene lookup returns CDR1 MNHNY and CDR2 SVGAGI (reference sequence).